This is a list of T cell receptor beta chains from one sample in a study of blood T cell repertoires in COVID-19. Libraries were prepared by immunoSEQ multiplex PCR; TCRdb keeps only in-frame clonotypes and omits some of them. In the table there are more than 110,000 clones, under 85% of which are singletons. Sequences were obtained from PBMCs or T cells enriched from blood (not recorded which). The receptors were sampled from a woman between 18 and 29 years old who had been exposed to COVID-19. The CDR3 runs from the conserved cysteine through the conserved F or W. Fields, in order: J gene, V gene, CDR3 protein.

J gene: TRBJ2-2
V gene: TRBV18
CDR3 protein: CASSPPTGGNTGELFF

J gene: TRBJ2-1
V gene: TRBV28
CDR3 protein: CASSLRGTEFF

J gene: TRBJ1-2
V gene: TRBV29-1
CDR3 protein: CSVEESDYYGYTF

J gene: TRBJ1-2
V gene: TRBV28
CDR3 protein: CASSFSSRFGRGANYGYTF

J gene: TRBJ2-1
V gene: TRBV24-1
CDR3 protein: CATSDSGLAGEQFF

J gene: TRBJ2-1
V gene: TRBV28
CDR3 protein: CASSSPPGQGYNEQFF

J gene: TRBJ2-3
V gene: TRBV7-3
CDR3 protein: CASSLRGSGAASTDTQYF

J gene: TRBJ2-1
V gene: TRBV15
CDR3 protein: CATSGALAGGYNEQFF

J gene: TRBJ2-2
V gene: TRBV27
CDR3 protein: CASKAGGYSGELFF

J gene: TRBJ1-4
V gene: TRBV5-6
CDR3 protein: CASSSVGQGPPNEKLFF

J gene: TRBJ2-2
V gene: TRBV2
CDR3 protein: CASRGQGIAGELFF

J gene: TRBJ2-1
V gene: TRBV29-1
CDR3 protein: CSAWTGDRGEQFF

J gene: TRBJ1-1
V gene: TRBV11-2
CDR3 protein: CASSPRRSAYTEAFF

J gene: TRBJ2-3
V gene: TRBV11-3
CDR3 protein: CASSLGADPTDTQYF

J gene: TRBJ2-7
V gene: TRBV19
CDR3 protein: CASSTRQGASYEQYF

J gene: TRBJ2-3
V gene: TRBV19
CDR3 protein: CASSISGGSTTHQYTDTQYF

J gene: TRBJ2-2
V gene: TRBV28
CDR3 protein: CASSTRRGGRLTGELFF

J gene: TRBJ2-7
V gene: TRBV5-8
CDR3 protein: CASSETSGSPYEQYF

J gene: TRBJ2-1
V gene: TRBV10-3
CDR3 protein: CAISWAGGPNEQFF

J gene: TRBJ1-1
V gene: TRBV30
CDR3 protein: CAWSRKRRTGTIWGSTEAFF

J gene: TRBJ1-3
V gene: TRBV14
CDR3 protein: CASSPRVSGNTIYF

J gene: TRBJ2-2
V gene: TRBV10-3
CDR3 protein: CAIRENTGELFF

J gene: TRBJ1-4
V gene: TRBV11-2
CDR3 protein: CASWGGQGNEKLFF